This T cell receptor (beta chain) was profiled in a study of blood T cell repertoires in COVID-19. Study as a whole: COVID-19 samples collected from the United States, Italy and Spain covered acute and convalescent phases. T cells, B-cell-depleted T cells, or PBMCs provided the cDNA or gDNA that served as material.

The V gene lost 0 bases and the J gene lost 11 bases, with 19 bases spanning the gap. Per germline, CDR1 LGHNA and CDR2 YNFKEQ. The CDR3 is 15 residues long. Per the original data handling: Amplified reference gene primers provided the basis for estimating nucleated cell counts. Using immunoSEQ multiplex PCR, the repertoire was profiled, and TCRdb retains in-frame clones only, with some absent. The DNA was the basis for D and trimming; V, J and clone size are from that table. The table includes around 100,000 clones, less than 85% detected once. The chain is built from TRBV4-2 and TRBJ1-1, with a tentative D call TRBD1 (6 bases). This clonotype was sampled from a woman in her 70s with active or convalescent COVID-19. The sequenced sample was peripheral blood. The chain's CDR3 is CASSQDRGGAFRAFF. The CDR3 DNA reads as TGTGCCAGCAGCCAAGATCGAGGGGGGGCGTTTCGGGCTTTCTTT.